The 7 T cell receptor beta chains listed next were all sequenced from one sample in a study of CD8+ T cells in alopecia areata (dated by TCRdb to the late 2010s). The label giving this sample's time point can be read as: four to five weeks on oral tofacitinib. Taken with the paper, the label for treatment or condition translates to: oral pan-JAK inhibitor, 5-10 mg twice daily. Receptor libraries were prepared by the immunoSEQ multiplex PCR assay. For TCR sequencing, RNA was extracted from every sample and reverse transcribed into cDNA to serve as template. TCRdb stores this immuneACCESS table with in-frame sequences only. Part of the clones is absent; in the studies checked, under half of the shortfall reflects unresolved V genes, and no reason is known for the rest. A total of about 140,000 clones appear in this sample, roughly 82% of them only once. The ten largest clonotypes hold roughly 25% of the sample.

The sample was CD8+ T cells sorted from blood, taken at week 4, from a patient treated with tofacitinib. The receptors were sampled from a human donor with alopecia areata.

In its sample, this clone was seen a few times. The rearrangement uses TRBV6-5 and TRBJ2-7; no clear D gene. The germline V gene encodes CDR1 MNHEY and CDR2 SVGAGI. The CDR3 sequence is 11 residues long. The CDR3 here is CVVDKSYEQYF. The CDR3 DNA reads as TGTGTCGTTGATAAATCCTACGAGCAGTACTTC.

This sequence joins TRBV21-1 and TRBJ2-7; the table's D call, TRBD2, has no DNA check behind it. TRBV21-1 is flagged as a pseudogene. This CDR3 spans 19 amino acids. The CDR3 here is CASSKGMIVAVHRIYEQYF. CDR3 nucleotide sequence: TGTGCCAGCAGCAAAGGAATGATTGTAGCGGTCCATCGCATCTACGAGCAGTACTTC.

The chain links TRBV6-1 to TRBJ1-2, with a weak D call TRBD1 (6 bases). CDR3 size: 14 residues. The germline V and J ends were trimmed by 11 bases and 2 bases, with 18 bases remaining between them. The germline CDR1 and CDR2 sequences are MNHNS and SASEGT. The CDR3 region is CAGTRDSANYGYTF. The CDR3 nucleotides read TGTGCCGGGACACGGGATTCCGCCAACTATGGCTACACCTTC.

The chain has TRBV5-6 and TRBJ2-7; 9 bases align to TRBD1. The germline V gene encodes CDR1 SGHDT and CDR2 YYEEEE. Trimming cost V 4 bases and J 0 bases; bases outside gene matches: 2. The CDR3 loop spans 14 amino acids. CDR3 bases: TGTGCCAGCAGCAGGACAGGGGCCTCCTACGAGCAGTACTTC. As protein: CASSRTGASYEQYF.

This chain joins TRBV5-1 and TRBJ2-3; the match to TRBD2 covers 9 bases. The CDR3 length is 17 residues. V trimming: 0 bases; J trimming: 1 base; junction bases outside the gene matches: 6. Germline values: CDR1 SGHRS, CDR2 YFSETQ. The CDR3 region has the DNA TGCGCCAGCAGCTTGGATCTAGCGGGGACTGGCACAGATACGCAGTATTTT. This gives the protein CASSLDLAGTGTDTQYF.

The chain combines TRBV6-5 with TRBJ2-2; no firm D call. The V and J ends lost 0 bases and 6 bases respectively, with 14 bases between them. Looked up from germline, CDR1 is MNHEY and CDR2 is SVGAGI. CDR3 length: 16 amino acids. As DNA, the CDR3 is TGTGCCAGCAGTTACTCGATTGGGGAAAGGGCCGGGGAGCTGTTTTTT. The encoded protein is CASSYSIGERAGELFF.

The chain employs TRBV5-4 and TRBJ2-1, with D unclear. Trimming removed 5 bases from V and 9 bases from J, with 18 bases in between. Germline CDR1 SGHNT, CDR2 YYREEE (reference sequence). The CDR3 runs to 14 residues. Here the CDR3 reads CASRWSFGPSEQFF. The CDR3 bases are TGTGCCAGCAGATGGTCCTTTGGGCCCAGTGAGCAGTTCTTC.